The present entry profiles one TCR beta chain with its context. The antigen is undetermined. The naive CD8 subset, CD45RO-negative cells positively selected for CCR7, excluded terminally differentiated effector memory CD45RA+ cells. These data originate in a study of shared clonotypes between healthy human individuals. Study-wide results and limits: Shared clonotypes across all four donors exceeded non-shared ones in generation probability. Researchers sampled only blood; tissue repertoires likely differ.

Only in-frame clones appear in the TCRdb table, and some are missing; sequencing was by immunoSEQ multiplex PCR. The sample lists about 680,000 clones; around 92% were seen once. V gave up 0 bases and J gave up 3 bases, with 9 bases separating them. Germline V CDR1 and CDR2: SGDLS, YYNGEE. The CDR3 covers 14 residues. The material sequenced was naive CD8+ T cells sorted from blood. The clonotype comes from a man aged 25 to 40 in good health. The rearrangement joins TRBV9 to TRBJ1-2, with D perhaps matching TRBD1 (6 bases). The DNA for the CDR3 is TGTGCCAGCAGCGTAGCCAGGACAGACTATGGCTACACCTTC. As protein: CASSVARTDYGYTF.